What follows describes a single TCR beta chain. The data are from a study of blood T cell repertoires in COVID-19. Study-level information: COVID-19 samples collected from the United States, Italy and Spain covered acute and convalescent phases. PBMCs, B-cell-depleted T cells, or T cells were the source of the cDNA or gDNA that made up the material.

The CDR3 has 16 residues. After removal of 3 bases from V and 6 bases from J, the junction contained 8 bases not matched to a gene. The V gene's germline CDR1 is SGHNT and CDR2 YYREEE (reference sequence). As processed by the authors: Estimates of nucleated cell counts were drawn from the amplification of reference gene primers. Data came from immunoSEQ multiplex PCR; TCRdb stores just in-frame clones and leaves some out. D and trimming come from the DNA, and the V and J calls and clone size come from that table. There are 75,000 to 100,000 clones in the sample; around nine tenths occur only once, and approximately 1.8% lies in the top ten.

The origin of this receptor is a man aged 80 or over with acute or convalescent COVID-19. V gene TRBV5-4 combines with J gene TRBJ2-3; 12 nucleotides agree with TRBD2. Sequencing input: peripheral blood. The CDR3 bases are TGTGCCAGCAGCTCTGGACTAGCGGGAAAGTTTGATACGCAGTATTTT. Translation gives CASSSGLAGKFDTQYF.